The 17 T cell receptor beta chains given below trace back to one sample, sequenced in a study of control samples from healthy donors and cancer patients. Profiled with immunoSEQ multiplex PCR; TCRdb holds only in-frame clones, not every one. The sample lists 120,000 or so clones; 87% were seen once. Sequencing was carried out using blood. The receptor set was obtained from a man aged 25 to 40 in good health.

A single count supports this clone. V is TRBV24-1 and J is TRBJ2-3, with 11 bases aligning to TRBD1. Germline values: CDR1 KGHDR, CDR2 SFDVKD. This CDR3 comprises 15 residues. V was pared by 3 bases and J by 6 bases, with 4 bases of the junction left unmatched. CDR3 region: CATSDVGQGADTQYF. DNA for the CDR3: TGTGCCACCAGTGATGTAGGACAGGGGGCGGATACGCAGTATTTT.

The chain combines TRBV7-9 with TRBJ1-3; D gene ambiguous. CDR1 SEHNR and CDR2 FQNEAQ come from the germline V gene (reference sequence). The CDR3 totals 15 residues. V was clipped by 0 bases and J by 7 bases, with 13 bases between them. CDR3 bases: TGTGCCAGCAGCTTAGCGTGGGGAGGTCACAACACCATATATTTT. It specifies CASSLAWGGHNTIYF.

The V and J genes are TRBV13 and TRBJ1-1, with D possibly being TRBD1 (6 bases). In germline, CDR1 is PRHDT, CDR2 FYEKMQ (reference sequence). The CDR3 extends over 15 amino acids. The V end was cut by 5 bases, the J end by 2 bases, with 15 bases between. Here the CDR3 reads CASSRVGGRNTEAFF. The CDR3 nucleotides are TGTGCCAGCAGCCGTGTCGGGGGGCGAAACACTGAAGCTTTCTTT.

The genes are TRBV3-1 (or the pseudogene TRBV3-2) and TRBJ1-1; D is undetermined. The CDR3 covers 14 residues. Trimming left V 0 bases short and J 0 bases short, with 5 bases between. Germline assignment: CDR1 LGHDT and CDR2 YNNKEL (reference sequence). CDR3 in DNA: TGTGCCAGCAGCCAAGACACAGTGAACACTGAAGCTTTCTTT. It encodes CASSQDTVNTEAFF.

The chain couples TRBV6-5 to TRBJ1-6; D might be TRBD1 (6 bases). V gave up 0 bases and J gave up 10 bases, with 16 bases separating them. There are 16 residues in the CDR3. Per germline, CDR1 MNHEY and CDR2 SVGAGI. DNA for the CDR3: TGTGCCAGCAGTTACTCGTCTGCCGGGGGCAGATCACCCCTCCACTTT. Translating gives CASSYSSAGGRSPLHF.

CDR3 sequence reads: CASSPTGLQGSGTDTQYF. Here the CDR3 DNA reads TGTGCCAGCAGCCCAACAGGGTTACAGGGATCTGGCACAGATACGCAGTATTTT. The chain couples TRBV9 to TRBJ2-3; tentatively, D is TRBD1 (6 bases). Per the germline V gene, CDR1 is SGDLS and CDR2 is YYNGEE. Trimming shortened V by 4 bases and J by 1 base, and 22 bases separated the two germline ends. The CDR3 length is 18 residues.

V is TRBV28 and J is TRBJ1-1, with D possibly being TRBD1 (5 bases). The germline V and J ends were trimmed by 11 bases and 4 bases, with 14 bases remaining between them. Germline V gives CDR1 MDHEN, CDR2 SYDVKM. CDR3 length equals 12 residues. CDR3 loop: CAAGVGSTEAFF. The CDR3 DNA sequence: TGTGCCGCGGGGGTGGGGAGCACTGAAGCTTTCTTT.

V and J are TRBV3-1 (or the pseudogene TRBV3-2) and TRBJ2-1, with D possibly TRBD1 on 5 matching bases. CDR1 is LGHDT, CDR2 YNNKEL, per germline (reference sequence). This CDR3 has 13 residues. V lost 4 bases, J lost 7 bases, and 11 bases lay in between. CDR3 region: CASSLGVSNEQFF. The CDR3 coding sequence is TGTGCCAGCAGCCTAGGGGTATCTAATGAGCAGTTCTTC.

The rearrangement uses TRBV6-1 and TRBJ1-2, with D unresolved. This CDR3 has 12 amino acids. V lost 0 bases and J lost 7, with 6 bases in between. Germline V gives CDR1 MNHNS, CDR2 SASEGT. The CDR3 spells CASSEAPLGYTF. Written as DNA, the CDR3 is TGTGCCAGCAGTGAAGCCCCCCTTGGCTACACCTTC.

The chain recombines TRBV5-4 with TRBJ2-7; D may be TRBD1 (7 bases). Germline V gene sequence: CDR1 SGHNT, CDR2 YYREEE (reference sequence). CDR3 length equals 14 residues. Trimming shortened V by 4 bases and J by 6 bases, and 17 bases separated the two germline ends. The CDR3 loop is CASSADRAEGEQYV. The CDR3 nucleotides read TGTGCCAGCAGCGCCGACAGGGCGGAGGGCGAGCAGTACGTC.

The chain is built from TRBV11-2 and TRBJ2-5; unclear D gene. Germline V gene data show CDR1 as SGHAT and CDR2 as FQNNGV. CDR3 length: 15 residues. Trimming cost V 4 bases and J 3 bases, with 15 bases left between them. This chain's CDR3 is CASSSLWGGKETQYF. The CDR3 DNA reads as TGTGCCAGCAGCTCACTTTGGGGTGGGAAAGAGACCCAGTACTTC.

V usage is TRBV6-2 or TRBV6-3 and J usage is TRBJ1-2, with D perhaps matching TRBD1 (5 bases). V dropped 2 bases and J dropped 6 bases, with 16 bases sitting between them. This CDR3 has 15 residues. Germline-derived CDR1 and CDR2 are MNHEY and SVGEGT. CDR3 region: CASSYGYQQVDGYTF. CDR3 DNA: TGTGCCAGCAGTTACGGGTATCAACAGGTCGATGGCTACACCTTC.

The chain links TRBV5-6 to TRBJ2-2; weak D call: TRBD1 (5 bases). The germline V and J ends were trimmed by 6 bases and 3 bases, with 18 bases remaining between them. This CDR3 is 16 amino acids long. Germline CDR1 is SGHDT and CDR2 is YYEEEE. The CDR3 nucleotides read TGTGCCAGCACCTGGAACCAGGGCGTAGACACCGGGGAGCTGTTTTTT. Translating gives CASTWNQGVDTGELFF.

The V gene is TRBV2, the J gene TRBJ1-1; 8 bases map to TRBD1. V lost 8 bases, J lost 3 bases, and 8 bases stayed unmatched. The CDR3 is made up of 14 amino acids. Germline CDR1 SNHLY, CDR2 FYNNEI. In DNA, the CDR3 is TGTGCCAGCGGAAGAACAGGGGGGGACACTGAAGCTTTCTTT. It is translated as CASGRTGGDTEAFF. Variable domain in full (rest from reference TRBV2 and TRBJ1-1): EPEVTQTPSHQVTQMGQEVILRCVPISNHLYFYWYRQILGQKVEFLVSFYNNEISEKSEIFDDQFSVERPDGSNFTLKIRSTKLEDSAMYFCASGRTGGDTEAFFGQGTRLTVV.

CDR3 coding DNA: TGTGCCAGCTATCTCGTAGGGGGCACGGGGGAGCTGTTTTTT. Protein product: CASYLVGGTGELFF. V is TRBV6-5 and J is TRBJ2-2; 7 nucleotides match TRBD1. There are 14 residues in the CDR3. In germline, CDR1 is MNHEY, CDR2 SVGAGI. V shed 8 bases and J 8 bases; nucleotides not matched to a gene: 11.

This chain joins TRBV3-1 (or the pseudogene TRBV3-2) and TRBJ1-2; D gene uncertain. The CDR3 loop spans 14 amino acids. The germline gives CDR1 LGHDT, CDR2 YNNKEL (reference sequence). V was clipped by 0 bases and J by 8 bases, with 13 bases between them. The CDR3, as DNA: TGTGCCAGCAGCCAAGACGGAGCGCATACAGGCTACACCTTC. Its translation: CASSQDGAHTGYTF.

This chain joins TRBV11-3 and TRBJ2-7; D unresolved. The V end was cut by 5 bases, the J end by 5 bases, with 13 bases between. The CDR3 length is 13 residues. Germline lookup yields CDR1 SGHNT and CDR2 YENEEA. The CDR3 sequence is CASSPGLSNEQYF. The CDR3, as DNA: TGTGCCAGCAGCCCCGGGCTTAGCAACGAGCAGTACTTC.